A single TCR beta chain is shown here with its context. This sample is part of a study of blood T cell repertoires in COVID-19. Study-wide background: Sources were T cells, B-cell-depleted T cells, or PBMCs; the material itself was cDNA or gDNA.

The V and J ends lost 0 bases and 5 bases, in that order; junction bases with no gene match: 10. The CDR3 sequence is 18 residues long. CDR1 and CDR2 (germline): LGHNA, YSLEER. Assay: immunoSEQ multiplex PCR; the TCRdb copy retains only in-frame clones and omits some. The sample lists under 90,000 clones, approximately 88% occurring once. The material sequenced was peripheral blood. This sequence was found in a man aged 55 to 70 with acute or convalescent COVID-19. The chain is built from TRBV4-3 and TRBJ2-3, with 11 bases that match TRBD2. The CDR3 spells CASSQDIVSGGAVDTQYF. CDR3 nucleotides: TGCGCCAGCAGCCAAGATATTGTTAGCGGGGGGGCCGTAGATACGCAGTATTTT.